This T cell receptor beta chain is drawn from a study of cytomegalovirus exposure and HLA in healthy donors. The CDR3 contains 15 residues. Germline V gene data show CDR1 as MNHEY and CDR2 as SVGAGI. The V gene lost 6 bases and the J gene lost 2 bases, with 14 bases spanning the gap. It was with 60 Vbeta and 13 Jbeta primers that the PCR ran. Repertoires were generated with immunoSEQ multiplex PCR, while TCRdb's copy carries only in-frame clones and drops some. The data contain about 120,000 clones, around 81% of them seen just once; the ten biggest clones take up 3% to 5%. This TCR derives from a woman in her 30s in good health and CMV-seronegative. This chain connects TRBV6-5 to TRBJ1-5, with D possibly matching TRBD1 (6 bases). The specimen sequenced was PBMCs. The DNA for the CDR3 is TGTGCCAGCAGGATGAGGGGGTCGGGCAATCAGCCCCAGCATTTT. Translating it yields CASRMRGSGNQPQHF.